This T cell receptor (beta chain) comes out of a study of T cell responses to AZD1222 COVID-19 vaccine. The CDR3 loop spans 14 amino acids. The V gene end was trimmed by 5 bases and the J gene end by 6 bases; junction bases not matched to a gene: 4. Germline V gene sequence: CDR1 SEHNR, CDR2 FQNEAQ (reference sequence). The repertoire was sequenced with immunoSEQ multiplex PCR; TCRdb's copy has only in-frame clones and lacks some. The table lists around 190,000 clones, 88% of them singletons. The sequence derives from an adult who received the AZD1222 COVID-19 vaccine. The rearrangement links TRBV7-9 to TRBJ1-5; 10 bases agree with TRBD1. Here the sequenced sample was peripheral blood, taken 28 days after the second AZD1222 dose. The CDR3 protein is CASSRDRGPQPQHF. The CDR3 DNA reads as TGTGCCAGCAGCCGTGACAGGGGGCCTCAGCCCCAGCATTTT. Drawing the rest from reference TRBV7-9 and TRBJ1-5, the complete variable domain is DTGVSQNPRHKITKRGQNVTFRCDPISEHNRLYWYRQTLGQGPEFLTYFQNEAQLEKSRLLSDRFSAERPKGSFSTLEIQRTEQGDSAMYLCASSRDRGPQPQHFGDGTRLSIL.